This TCR beta chain came from a study of T cells and copy number aberrations in small-cell lung cancer (dated by TCRdb to the early 2020s). About the investigation overall: Whole-exome sequencing of the same tumor regions was paired with TCR repertoire sequencing so that T cell metrics could be related to mutations and copy number aberrations. Tumor TCR data existed for roughly 17 patients, and approximately 15 patients had TCR data from both tumor tissue and normal tissue. The paper's findings and limits, for the study overall: Because surgical resection is uncommon in small-cell lung cancer, the study was limited by a small sample size, and the findings need validation. Tumors had lower T-cell density, richness and clonality than adjacent lung tissue, though the difference in density was not significant. All specimens were formalin-fixed paraffin-embedded tissue, which is known to introduce sequencing artifacts.

On this clone itself: There is no known antigen for this receptor. The record has no base qualities; no much larger clone is one base away.

The immunoSEQ hsTCRB Kit, with multiplexed V- and J-gene primers, was used to amplify TCR-beta CDR3 regions from genomic DNA. Unique DNA barcodes were added in a second PCR, and samples were pooled together with a negative and a positive control. An Illumina MiSeq running a 150-cycle paired-end protocol was used to sequence the pooled TCR-beta libraries. The paper's data handling went like this. Adaptive Biotechnologies processed the raw sequencing data into a report containing normalized, annotated TCR-beta repertoires. T-cell density was computed as TCR-beta templates normalized to usable DNA, which was estimated by amplifying housekeeping genes. Richness was the count of unique rearrangements, and clonality was defined as 1 minus Pielou's evenness. The table was pulled from immuneACCESS by TCRdb, which kept in-frame rearrangements only. Such tables lose some clones; where checked, under half of the loss comes from unresolved V genes, and the rest has no known cause. From that table come the V and J calls and clone size; the DNA was used to work out D and trimming. In this sample the table shows under 8,000 clones, 76% of which occur a single time. Roughly 9.9% of the sample goes to the ten largest clones.

From a lookup of the germline V gene, CDR1 and CDR2 are SGDLS and YYNGEE. The cysteine opens and the phenylalanine closes a CDR3 of 16 amino acids. Just CDR3 DNA is preserved here, 48 bases in frame from base 1. V is shortened by 4 bases, J by 2 bases, and the region joining them spans 16 bases. Patients with limited-stage small-cell lung cancer who underwent surgical resection in Hangzhou, China, between the late 2000s and the early 2020s were included as donors. All donors were treated with upfront surgery without preoperative chemotherapy or radiotherapy, and immunotherapy was not given to any donor before or after surgery. Each of the roughly 18 patients in the sequenced cohort was a smoker or a heavy second-hand smoker. Adjacent normal lung was collected at least 2 cm from the tumor margin and was confirmed morphologically free of malignant cells by two pathologists. Multi-region TCR-beta sequencing of resected limited-stage small-cell lung cancers and of tumor-adjacent lung tissue was performed to characterize T cell repertoire heterogeneity. The AllPrep DNA/RNA FFPE Kit (Qiagen) was used to extract genomic DNA from FFPE tissue.

Sequencing used normal tissue next to the tumor. The rearrangement joined TRBV9 to TRBJ1-3, with TRBD1 as a weak D call on 5 bases. This receptor was obtained from a woman in her 70s with small cell lung cancer. Some clones in this sample may be carry-over from other donors' samples. The CDR3 in this case is CASSPRLGGPGNTIYF. Read as DNA, the sequence is TGTGCCAGCAGCCCTCGTTTGGGGGGACCTGGAAACACCATATATTTT.